The next 11 T cell receptor beta chains were all read from a single sample in a study of blood T cell repertoires in COVID-19. Clones were sequenced by immunoSEQ multiplex PCR, and TCRdb holds only the in-frame ones, with some missing. The sample lists 100,000 to 150,000 clones; more than 60% were seen once. The specimen sequenced was peripheral blood. The receptor set was obtained from a man in his 70s with acute or convalescent COVID-19.

Comment on this clone: One end of the junction is discordant with germline, which a read error may explain. This rearrangement joins TRBV4-1 to TRBJ2-5; TRBD2 aligns across 9 bases. Germline V CDR1 and CDR2: MGHRA, YSYEKL. The CDR3 covers 15 residues. The DNA for the CDR3 is TGCGCCAGCAGCCAAGAGGGGACTAGCTTAGAGGCCCAGTACTTC. Its protein is CASSQEGTSLEAQYF.

The chain has TRBV6-6 and TRBJ1-2, with 7 positions matching TRBD1. This CDR3 contains 12 residues. The germline CDR1 and CDR2 sequences are MNHNY and SVGAGI (reference sequence). The V and J ends lost 5 bases and 7 bases, in that order; junction bases with no gene match: 4. This CDR3 is CASSPTGAGYTF. CDR3 sequence (DNA): TGTGCCAGCAGTCCTACAGGGGCTGGCTACACCTTC.

This chain links TRBV28 with TRBJ1-2; 7 bases match TRBD1. CDR1 and CDR2 from the germline V gene are MDHEN and SYDVKM. The CDR3 contains 17 residues. Unmatched junction bases numbered 20, after V lost 5 bases and J lost 8 bases. CDR3 region: CASSPQGSFTAHGGYTF. As DNA, the CDR3 is TGTGCCAGCAGTCCACAGGGGTCCTTCACCGCCCATGGGGGCTACACCTTC.

The chain has TRBV7-7 and TRBJ2-3; D is unclear. V lost 5 bases, J lost 6 bases, and 12 bases lay in between. Germline V gene sequence: CDR1 SSHAT, CDR2 FNYEAQ (reference sequence). This CDR3 is built from 13 residues. CDR3 in DNA: TGTGCCAGCAGCGAGCACTTGGAGGATACGCAGTATTTT. It encodes CASSEHLEDTQYF.

This clone was observed a handful of times. The rearrangement uses TRBV18 and TRBJ1-6; TRBD1 matches at 10 bases. This CDR3 is built from 16 residues. Looked up from germline, CDR1 is KGHSH and CDR2 is LQKENI. The J segment lost 6 bases and the V segment lost 2 bases, leaving 4 bases of the junction unmatched. CDR3: CASSPMGQGPNSPLHF. CDR3 sequence (DNA): TGTGCCAGCTCACCAATGGGACAGGGGCCTAATTCACCCCTCCACTTT.

This chain connects TRBV6-5 to TRBJ1-5; D not certain. The germline V gene encodes CDR1 MNHEY and CDR2 SVGAGI. This CDR3 is 13 amino acids long. V was shortened by 0 bases and J by 5 bases, with 5 bases between the two germline ends. The DNA of the CDR3 is TGTGCCAGCAGTTACTCGGGCGATCAGCCCCAGCATTTT. Residues: CASSYSGDQPQHF.

This sequence joins TRBV18 and TRBJ2-5, with a weak D call TRBD1 (5 bases). CDR1 KGHSH and CDR2 LQKENI come from the germline V gene. Trimming removed 2 bases from V and 2 bases from J, with 6 bases in between. This CDR3 has 13 amino acids. CDR3 sequence reads: CASSPKGQETQYF. The CDR3 nucleotides read TGTGCCAGCTCACCAAAGGGGCAAGAGACCCAGTACTTC.

The chain joins TRBV19 to TRBJ2-7; 9 bases are shared with TRBD1. Germline V lookup: CDR1 LNHDA, CDR2 SQIVND (reference sequence). The CDR3 extends over 17 amino acids. Trimming at V came to 6 bases and at J to 0 bases, leaving 12 bases not matched to a gene. The CDR3 bases are TGTGCCAGTAGCCAACAGGGGGCGGCCGACCGCTCCTACGAGCAGTACTTC. Translation: CASSQQGAADRSYEQYF.

The chain couples TRBV7-9 to TRBJ2-7; maybe TRBD1 (5 bases). V was pared by 5 bases and J by 2 bases, with 19 bases between. The CDR3 spans 16 residues. The germline gives CDR1 SEHNR, CDR2 FQNEAQ (reference sequence). CDR3 residues: CASSTYRTTGPYEQYF. In DNA, the CDR3 is TGTGCCAGCAGCACCTACAGGACCACAGGACCCTACGAGCAGTACTTC.

The chain couples TRBV19 to TRBJ1-5; TRBD1 is a possible D gene (6 bases). Germline values: CDR1 LNHDA, CDR2 SQIVND (reference sequence). The CDR3 totals 14 residues. Trimming removed 4 bases from V and 5 bases from J, with 12 bases in between. In DNA, the CDR3 is TGTGCCAGTAGTACGGGGGGCAGGTATCAGCCCCAGCATTTT. Translation gives CASSTGGRYQPQHF.

The CDR3 DNA sequence: TGTGCCAGTAGTATGTGGGGGCTCTCCTACGAGCAGTACTTC. As protein: CASSMWGLSYEQYF. The chain carries TRBV19 and TRBJ2-7; maybe TRBD1 (6 bases). Germline CDR1 reads LNHDA; CDR2 reads SQIVND (reference sequence). This CDR3 spans 14 amino acids. The V and J ends lost 3 bases and 0 bases respectively, with 9 bases between them. Complete variable domain (other parts from reference TRBV19 and TRBJ2-7): DGGITQSPKYLFRKEGQNVTLSCEQNLNHDAMYWYRQDPGQGLRLIYYSQIVNDFQKGDIAEGYSVSREKKESFPLTVTSAQKNPTAFYLCASSMWGLSYEQYFGPGTRLTVT.